The entry below describes one T cell receptor (beta chain). Its antigen is unknown. The sample has other DNA sequences that encode this CDR3 too. The validation cohort, a group of 120 subjects, included the donors and was separate from the approximately 650-subject first cohort. Germline V gives CDR1 SNHLY, CDR2 FYNNEI. The CDR3 loop spans 14 amino acids. J lost 9 bases, V lost 4 bases, and 5 bases had no gene match. This specimen belongs to a study of cytomegalovirus exposure and HLA in healthy donors. Study-wide context: In a later analysis, it was reported that the roughly 130 validation repertoires had been produced on the same platform as the roughly 700 repertoires belonging to the first cohort. Study-level findings and limits: Cytomegalovirus-associated TCR beta chains were listed, numbering more than 150. For most TCR sequences rarity was the rule, although some public TCRs occurred in many donors.

Profiling relied on immunoSEQ multiplex PCR, and the TCRdb table lists in-frame clones only, not all of them. The sample contains about 170,000 clones, under 90% of which appear only once. The chain uses TRBV2 and TRBJ2-1; TRBD2 matches at 11 bases. This TCR came from a woman aged 18-29 years in good health and CMV-seropositive. Source material: PBMCs. This chain's CDR3 is CASSALAGVGEQFF. The CDR3 DNA reads TGTGCCAGCAGTGCACTAGCGGGAGTTGGTGAGCAGTTCTTC.